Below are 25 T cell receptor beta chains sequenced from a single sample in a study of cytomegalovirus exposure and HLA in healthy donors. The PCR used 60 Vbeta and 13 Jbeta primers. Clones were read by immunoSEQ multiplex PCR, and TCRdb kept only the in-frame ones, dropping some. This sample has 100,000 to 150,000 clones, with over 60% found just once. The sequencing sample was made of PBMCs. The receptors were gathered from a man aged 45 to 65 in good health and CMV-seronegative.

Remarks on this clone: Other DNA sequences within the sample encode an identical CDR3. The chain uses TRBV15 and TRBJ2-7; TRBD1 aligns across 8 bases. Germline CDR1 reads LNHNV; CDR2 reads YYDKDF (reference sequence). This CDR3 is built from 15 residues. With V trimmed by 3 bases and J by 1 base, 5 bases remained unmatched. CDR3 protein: CATSRDRARSYEQYF. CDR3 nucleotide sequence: TGTGCCACCAGCAGGGACAGGGCTCGATCCTACGAGCAGTACTTC.

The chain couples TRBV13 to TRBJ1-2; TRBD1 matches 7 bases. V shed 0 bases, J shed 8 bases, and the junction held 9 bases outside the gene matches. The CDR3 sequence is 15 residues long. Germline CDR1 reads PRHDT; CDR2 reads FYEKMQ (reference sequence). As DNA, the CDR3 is TGTGCCAGCAGCTTAGGATCCCGGGACAGCGACGGCTACACCTTC. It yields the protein CASSLGSRDSDGYTF.

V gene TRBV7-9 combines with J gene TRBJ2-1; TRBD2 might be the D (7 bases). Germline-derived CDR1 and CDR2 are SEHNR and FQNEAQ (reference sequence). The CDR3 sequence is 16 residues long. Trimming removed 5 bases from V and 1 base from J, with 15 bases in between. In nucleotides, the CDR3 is TGTGCCAGCAGCCCCCGGCGGGGGCGATCCTACAATGAGCAGTTCTTC. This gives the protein CASSPRRGRSYNEQFF. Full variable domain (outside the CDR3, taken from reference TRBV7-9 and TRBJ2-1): DTGVSQNPRHKITKRGQNVTFRCDPISEHNRLYWYRQTLGQGPEFLTYFQNEAQLEKSRLLSDRFSAERPKGSFSTLEIQRTEQGDSAMYLCASSPRRGRSYNEQFFGPGTRLTVL.

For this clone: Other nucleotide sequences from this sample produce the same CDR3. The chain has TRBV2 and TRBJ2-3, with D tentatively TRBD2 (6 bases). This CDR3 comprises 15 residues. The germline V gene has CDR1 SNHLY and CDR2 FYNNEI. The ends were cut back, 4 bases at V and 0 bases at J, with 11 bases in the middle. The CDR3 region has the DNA TGTGCCAGCAGTGTCGGGGGTGTTAGCACAGATACGCAGTATTTT. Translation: CASSVGGVSTDTQYF.

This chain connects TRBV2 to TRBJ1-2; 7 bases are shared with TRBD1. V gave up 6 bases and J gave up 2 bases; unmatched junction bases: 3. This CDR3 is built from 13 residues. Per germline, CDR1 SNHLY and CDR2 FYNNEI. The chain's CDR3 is CASSVRGNYGYTF. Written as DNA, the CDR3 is TGTGCCAGCAGCGTCAGGGGGAACTATGGCTACACCTTC.

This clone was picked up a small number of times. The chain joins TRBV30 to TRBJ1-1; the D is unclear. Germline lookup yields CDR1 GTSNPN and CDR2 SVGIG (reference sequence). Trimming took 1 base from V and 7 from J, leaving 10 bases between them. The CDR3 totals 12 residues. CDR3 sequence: CAWSELSREAFF. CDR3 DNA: TGTGCCTGGAGTGAACTATCCCGTGAAGCTTTCTTT.

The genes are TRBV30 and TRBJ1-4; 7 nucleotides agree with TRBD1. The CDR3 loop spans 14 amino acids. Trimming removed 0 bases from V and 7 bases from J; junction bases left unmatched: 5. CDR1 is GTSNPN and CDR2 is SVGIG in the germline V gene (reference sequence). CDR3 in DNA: TGTGCCTGGAGTGTACTTACAGGGGCTGAAAAACTGTTTTTT. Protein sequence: CAWSVLTGAEKLFF. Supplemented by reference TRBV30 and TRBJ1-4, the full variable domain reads SQTIHQWPATLVQPVGSPLSLECTVEGTSNPNLYWYRQAAGRGLQLLFYSVGIGQISSEVPQNLSASRPQDRQFILSSKKLLLSDSGFYLCAWSVLTGAEKLFFGSGTQLSVL.

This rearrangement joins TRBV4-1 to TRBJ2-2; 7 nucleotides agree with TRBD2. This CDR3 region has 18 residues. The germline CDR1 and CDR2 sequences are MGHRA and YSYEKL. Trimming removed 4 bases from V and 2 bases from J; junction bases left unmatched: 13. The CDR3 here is CASSPEPRTRGNTGELFF. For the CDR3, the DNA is TGCGCCAGCAGCCCCGAGCCCCGGACTAGAGGAAACACCGGGGAGCTGTTTTTT.

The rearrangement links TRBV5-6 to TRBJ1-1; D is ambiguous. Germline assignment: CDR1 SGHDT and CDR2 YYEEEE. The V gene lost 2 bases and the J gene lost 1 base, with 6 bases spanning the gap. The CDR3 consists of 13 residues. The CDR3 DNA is TGTGCCAGCAGCTTTGGCTCGAACACTGAAGCTTTCTTT. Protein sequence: CASSFGSNTEAFF.

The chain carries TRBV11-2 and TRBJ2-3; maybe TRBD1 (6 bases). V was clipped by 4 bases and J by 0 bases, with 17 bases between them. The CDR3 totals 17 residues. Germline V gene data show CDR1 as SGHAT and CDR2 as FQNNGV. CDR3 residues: CASSSSWTALSTDTQYF. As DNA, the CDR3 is TGTGCCAGCAGCTCTAGCTGGACAGCACTGAGCACAGATACGCAGTATTTT.

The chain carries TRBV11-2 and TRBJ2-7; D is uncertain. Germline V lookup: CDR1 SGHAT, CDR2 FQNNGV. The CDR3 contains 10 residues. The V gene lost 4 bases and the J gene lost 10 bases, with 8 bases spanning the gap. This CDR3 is CASSSEIQYF. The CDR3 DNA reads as TGTGCCAGCAGCTCGGAGATACAGTACTTC.

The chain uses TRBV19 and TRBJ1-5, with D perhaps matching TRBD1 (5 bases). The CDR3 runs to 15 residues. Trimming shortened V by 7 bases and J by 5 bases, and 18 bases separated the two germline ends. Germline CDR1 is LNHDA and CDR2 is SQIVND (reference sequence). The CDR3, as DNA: TGTGCCAGTACCGAAGGAGGGGAGCCTTATCAGCCCCAGCATTTT. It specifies CASTEGGEPYQPQHF.

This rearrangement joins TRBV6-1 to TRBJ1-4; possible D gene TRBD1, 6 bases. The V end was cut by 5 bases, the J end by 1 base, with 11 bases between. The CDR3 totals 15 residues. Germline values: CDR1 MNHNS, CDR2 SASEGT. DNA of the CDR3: TGTGCCAGCAGTCAAAGGGGGAAAACTAATGAAAAACTGTTTTTT. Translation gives CASSQRGKTNEKLFF.

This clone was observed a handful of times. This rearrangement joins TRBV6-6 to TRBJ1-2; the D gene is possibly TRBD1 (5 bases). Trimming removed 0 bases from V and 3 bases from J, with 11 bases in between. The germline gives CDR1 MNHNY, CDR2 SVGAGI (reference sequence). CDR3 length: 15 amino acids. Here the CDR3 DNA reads TGTGCCAGCAGTTACTCGATTAGGGGCCACTATGGCTACACCTTC. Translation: CASSYSIRGHYGYTF.

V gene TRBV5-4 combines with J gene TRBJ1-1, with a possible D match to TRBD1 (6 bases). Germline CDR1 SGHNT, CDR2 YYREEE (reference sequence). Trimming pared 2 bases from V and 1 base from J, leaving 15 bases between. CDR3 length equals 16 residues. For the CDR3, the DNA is TGTGCCAGCAGCTTATGGGGGGGCTTGGGGAACACTGAAGCTTTCTTT. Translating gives CASSLWGGLGNTEAFF.

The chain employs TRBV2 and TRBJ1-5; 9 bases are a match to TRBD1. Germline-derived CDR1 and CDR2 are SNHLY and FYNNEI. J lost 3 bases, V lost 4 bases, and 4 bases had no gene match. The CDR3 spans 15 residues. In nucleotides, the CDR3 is TGTGCCAGCAGTGTCGACAGGGGGACCAATCAGCCCCAGCATTTT. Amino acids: CASSVDRGTNQPQHF. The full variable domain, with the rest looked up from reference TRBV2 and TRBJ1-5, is EPEVTQTPSHQVTQMGQEVILRCVPISNHLYFYWYRQILGQKVEFLVSFYNNEISEKSEIFDDQFSVERPDGSNFTLKIRSTKLEDSAMYFCASSVDRGTNQPQHFGDGTRLSIL.

CDR3 coding DNA: TGTGCCAGCAGCCATCTCAGGGTCCTGAACACTGAAGCTTTCTTT. It is translated as CASSHLRVLNTEAFF. V is TRBV7-8 and J is TRBJ1-1, with D tentatively TRBD1 (5 bases). The CDR3 is made up of 15 amino acids. Germline V gene data show CDR1 as SGHVS and CDR2 as FQNEAQ. V shed 5 bases and J shed 0 bases, with 13 bases lying between them.

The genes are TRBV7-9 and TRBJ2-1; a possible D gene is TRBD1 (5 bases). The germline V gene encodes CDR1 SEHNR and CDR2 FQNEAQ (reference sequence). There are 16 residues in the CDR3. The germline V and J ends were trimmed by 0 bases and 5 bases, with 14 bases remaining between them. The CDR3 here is CASSLAVGQDDNEQFF. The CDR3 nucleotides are TGTGCCAGCAGCTTAGCCGTGGGGCAGGATGACAATGAGCAGTTCTTC.

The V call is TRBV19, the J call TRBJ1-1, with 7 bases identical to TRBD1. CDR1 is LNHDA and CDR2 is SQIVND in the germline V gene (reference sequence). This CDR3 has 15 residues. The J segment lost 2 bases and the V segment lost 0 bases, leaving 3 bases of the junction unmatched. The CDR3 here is CASSIEGTANTEAFF. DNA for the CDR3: TGTGCCAGTAGTATAGAAGGGACAGCCAACACTGAAGCTTTCTTT.

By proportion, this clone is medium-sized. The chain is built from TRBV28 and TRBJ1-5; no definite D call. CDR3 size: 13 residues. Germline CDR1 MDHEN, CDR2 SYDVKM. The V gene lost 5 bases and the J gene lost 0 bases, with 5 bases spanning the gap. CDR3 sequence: CASSQYSNQPQHF. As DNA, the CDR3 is TGTGCCAGCAGTCAGTATAGCAATCAGCCCCAGCATTTT. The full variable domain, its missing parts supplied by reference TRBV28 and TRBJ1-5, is DVKVTQSSRYLVKRTGEKVFLECVQDMDHENMFWYRQDPGLGLRLIYFSYDVKMKEKGDIPEGYSVSREKKERFSLILESASTNQTSMYLCASSQYSNQPQHFGDGTRLSIL.

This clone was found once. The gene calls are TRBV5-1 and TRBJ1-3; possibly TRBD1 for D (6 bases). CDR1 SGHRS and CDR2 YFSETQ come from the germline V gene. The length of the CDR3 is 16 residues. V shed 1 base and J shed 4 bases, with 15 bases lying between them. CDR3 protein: CASSLTGLGTGNTIYF. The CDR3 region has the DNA TGCGCCAGCAGCTTGACCGGGCTAGGGACAGGAAACACCATATATTTT.

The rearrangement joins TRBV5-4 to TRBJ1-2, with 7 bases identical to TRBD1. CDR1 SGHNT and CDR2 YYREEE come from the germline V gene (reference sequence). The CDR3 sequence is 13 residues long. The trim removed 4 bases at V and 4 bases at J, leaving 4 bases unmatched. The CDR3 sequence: CASSQDRVYGYTF. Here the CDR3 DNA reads TGTGCCAGCAGCCAAGACAGGGTCTATGGCTACACCTTC.

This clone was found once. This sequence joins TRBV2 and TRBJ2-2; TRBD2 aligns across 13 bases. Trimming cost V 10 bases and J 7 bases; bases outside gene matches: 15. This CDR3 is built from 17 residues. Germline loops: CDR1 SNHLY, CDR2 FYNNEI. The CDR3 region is CATPGPTSGGANGELFF. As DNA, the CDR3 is TGTGCCACCCCTGGACCTACTAGCGGGGGGGCCAACGGGGAGCTGTTTTTT. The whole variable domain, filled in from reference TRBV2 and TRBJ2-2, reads EPEVTQTPSHQVTQMGQEVILRCVPISNHLYFYWYRQILGQKVEFLVSFYNNEISEKSEIFDDQFSVERPDGSNFTLKIRSTKLEDSAMYFCATPGPTSGGANGELFFGEGSRLTVL.

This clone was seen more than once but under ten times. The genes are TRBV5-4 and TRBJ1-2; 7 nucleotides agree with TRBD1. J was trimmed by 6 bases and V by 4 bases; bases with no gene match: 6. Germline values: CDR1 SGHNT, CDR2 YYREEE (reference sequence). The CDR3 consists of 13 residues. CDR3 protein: CASSKDRVHGYTF. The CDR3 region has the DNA TGTGCCAGCAGCAAAGACAGGGTCCATGGCTACACCTTC.

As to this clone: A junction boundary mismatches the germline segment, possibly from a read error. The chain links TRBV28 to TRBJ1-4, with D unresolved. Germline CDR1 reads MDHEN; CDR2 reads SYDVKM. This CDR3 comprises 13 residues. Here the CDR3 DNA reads TGTGCCAGCAGTTTATCCCTTATATTCGCTCCCTATTTT. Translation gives CASSLSLIFAPYF.